The sample holds a few counts of the clone carrying this T cell receptor (beta chain). Its antigen is as yet unknown. This sample is drawn from a study of blood T cells in healthy people across ages. Broader study findings: Donor CMV status was unknown, possibly confounding expanded clonotype changes. Naive T cell percentage by flow cytometry tracked strongly with beta diversity. Age showed a roughly linear inverse relationship with TCR beta diversity per million T cells.

A second PCR of about 6 to 12 cycles used a sample-barcoded 5' primer and a J-beta primer mix. Per-sample output comprised a minimum of 2.5 million paired-end reads containing CDR3. TCRdb itself ran the 5' RACE reads through MiXCR, one entry per CDR3 protein. This sample yields 850,000 to 950,000 distinct CDR3 sequences, of which less than 35% are seen a single time; roughly 17% belongs to the top ten. This clonotype was sampled from a woman older than 75 in good health. The sample consisted of blood.

This CDR3 is CSARDRAFNYGYTF. CDR3 DNA sequence: TGCAGTGCGAGGGACAGGGCATTTAACTATGGCTACACCTTC. The chain carries TRBV20-1 and TRBJ1-2; 9 bases line up with TRBD1. The CDR3 length is 14 residues. V shed 6 bases and J 1 base; nucleotides not matched to a gene: 6. Looked up from germline, CDR1 is DFQATT and CDR2 is SNEGSKA (reference sequence).